These 14 T cell receptor beta chains were sequenced from one sample in a study of blood T cell repertoires in COVID-19. Data came from immunoSEQ multiplex PCR; TCRdb stores just in-frame clones and leaves some out. The table shows some 300,000 clones, with 70% to 90% occurring only once. The sequenced sample was PBMCs or T cells enriched from blood (not recorded which). The receptors shown here come from a man in his thirties or forties who had recovered from COVID-19.

V is TRBV5-6 and J is TRBJ2-7, with D possibly matching TRBD2 (6 bases). Germline V gives CDR1 SGHDT, CDR2 YYEEEE. Trimming removed 2 bases at V and 11 bases at J, with 11 bases between. The CDR3 has 11 amino acids. The CDR3 sequence: CASSFGDWEYF. The CDR3 DNA follows: TGTGCCAGCAGCTTCGGGGACTGGGAGTACTTC.

This sequence joins TRBV19 and TRBJ2-1, with 9 bases lining up with TRBD2. Trimming took 1 base from V and 4 from J; bases not matched to a gene: 5. Germline V gives CDR1 LNHDA, CDR2 SQIVND (reference sequence). CDR3 length: 16 residues. The chain's CDR3 is CASSIALAGTYNEQFF. Written as DNA, the CDR3 is TGTGCCAGTAGTATAGCCCTAGCGGGAACTTACAATGAGCAGTTCTTC.

This chain connects TRBV27 to TRBJ2-2; D is unclear. The CDR3 runs 13 residues. The V gene lost 3 bases and the J gene lost 8 bases, with 10 bases spanning the gap. Germline CDR1 is MNHEY and CDR2 is SMNVEV (reference sequence). The CDR3 DNA reads as TGTGCCAGCAGTTTGGTGGAGAGGGGGGAGCTGTTTTTT. It is translated as CASSLVERGELFF.

DNA of the CDR3: TGTGCCAGTACCCCGGGACACCTCTACAATGAGCAGTTCTTC. This gives the protein CASTPGHLYNEQFF. The J gene is TRBJ2-1, the V gene TRBV19; the D gene is possibly TRBD1 (6 bases). The V gene's germline CDR1 is LNHDA and CDR2 SQIVND (reference sequence). Trimming took off 7 bases at V and 3 bases at J, with 13 bases between the two ends. The CDR3 is 14 amino acids.

The CDR3 bases are TGTGCCAGCAGCTTAGGGGGACTCTATGGCTACACCTTC. Its protein is CASSLGGLYGYTF. The chain links TRBV11-3 to TRBJ1-2, with a weak D call TRBD1 (5 bases). Trimming stripped 1 base from V and 4 bases from J, with 7 bases between. Germline lookup yields CDR1 SGHNT and CDR2 YENEEA. The CDR3 runs to 13 residues.

J is TRBJ1-2 and V is TRBV7-9, with 11 bases aligning to TRBD1. Germline assignment: CDR1 SEHNR and CDR2 FQNEAQ (reference sequence). The J segment lost 2 bases and the V segment lost 1 base, leaving 3 bases of the junction unmatched. The CDR3 loop spans 16 amino acids. The CDR3 is CASSLEGQGANYGYTF. The CDR3, as DNA: TGTGCCAGCAGCTTAGAAGGACAGGGGGCGAACTATGGCTACACCTTC.

The chain combines TRBV18 with TRBJ1-5, with D possibly being TRBD1 (5 bases). CDR1 KGHSH and CDR2 LQKENI come from the germline V gene. This CDR3 has 12 amino acids. The V end was cut by 5 bases, the J end by 5 bases, with 7 bases between. CDR3 in DNA: TGTGCCAGCTCAAGGGGTGATCAGCCCCAGCATTTT. Protein: CASSRGDQPQHF.

The rearrangement links TRBV6-5 to TRBJ2-3, with 7 bases matching TRBD1. Germline-derived CDR1 and CDR2 are MNHEY and SVGAGI. This CDR3 has 14 amino acids. Trimming at V came to 8 bases and at J to 1 base, leaving 6 bases not matched to a gene. CDR3 nucleotides: TGTGCCAGCTCGGGACAGCGCCGCACAGATACGCAGTATTTT. This codes for CASSGQRRTDTQYF.

This clone was counted a single time. The chain uses TRBV19 and TRBJ1-1; no definite D call. Trimming shortened V by 5 bases and J by 8 bases, and 15 bases separated the two germline ends. The germline V gene has CDR1 LNHDA and CDR2 SQIVND (reference sequence). CDR3 length equals 13 residues. The CDR3, as DNA: TGTGCCAGTAGTTTTAGTTTGGTTCGAGAAGCTTTCTTT. Its translation is CASSFSLVREAFF. Variable domain in full (rest from reference TRBV19 and TRBJ1-1): DGGITQSPKYLFRKEGQNVTLSCEQNLNHDAMYWYRQDPGQGLRLIYYSQIVNDFQKGDIAEGYSVSREKKESFPLTVTSAQKNPTAFYLCASSFSLVREAFFGQGTRLTVV.

This chain uses TRBV6-5 with TRBJ1-1, with a tentative D call TRBD1 (5 bases). CDR3 length: 13 residues. Trimming stripped 5 bases from V and 1 base from J, with 8 bases between. Germline CDR1 and CDR2: MNHEY and SVGAGI. CDR3 DNA: TGTGCCAGCAGTCAACAGGAGAACACTGAAGCTTTCTTT. This codes for CASSQQENTEAFF.

The chain employs TRBV7-8 and TRBJ1-3; 7 bases align to TRBD1. V gave up 4 bases and J gave up 4 bases; unmatched junction bases: 4. The CDR3 runs 14 residues. Germline assignment: CDR1 SGHVS and CDR2 FQNEAQ. The CDR3 nucleotides are TGTGCCAGCAGCTACCCGGGACAGGGAAACACCATATATTTT. Amino acid sequence: CASSYPGQGNTIYF.

This clone was detected a few times. This sequence joins TRBV19 and TRBJ1-1, with D unresolved. The germline gives CDR1 LNHDA, CDR2 SQIVND (reference sequence). The CDR3 spans 14 residues. Trimming cost V 0 bases and J 2 bases, with 7 bases left between them. The CDR3 sequence is CASSIDLINTEAFF. For the CDR3, the DNA is TGTGCCAGTAGTATAGATCTAATAAACACTGAAGCTTTCTTT.

This chain links TRBV11-3 with TRBJ1-6, with 7 nucleotides matching TRBD1. The CDR3 has 15 amino acids. Germline assignment: CDR1 SGHNT and CDR2 YENEEA. Germline trimming cut 5 bases from V and 7 bases from J; bases unmatched to any gene: 8. The CDR3: CASSVQTGMNSPLHF. In DNA form, the CDR3 reads TGTGCCAGCAGCGTACAGACAGGGATGAATTCACCCCTCCACTTT. Together with reference TRBV11-3 and TRBJ1-6, the CDR3 gives the full variable domain: EAGVVQSPRYKIIEKKQPVAFWCNPISGHNTLYWYLQNLGQGPELLIRYENEEAVDDSQLPKDRFSAERLKGVDSTLKIQPAELGDSAVYLCASSVQTGMNSPLHFGNGTRLTVT.

V gene TRBV21-1 combines with J gene TRBJ2-7; the D call TRBD1 from the table was never checked on the DNA. TRBV21-1 is reported as a pseudogene. CDR3 length: 11 residues. The CDR3: CASSNRYEQYF. The CDR3, as DNA: TGTGCCAGCAGCAACAGGTACGAGCAGTACTTC.